This entry lists 25 T cell receptor beta chains sequenced from one sample in a study of T cells in Graves' hyperthyroidism and ophthalmopathy. TCR beta CDR3 regions were amplified from RNA. When the TCR CDR3 underwent first-round RT-PCR, the HTBI primer set was used. TCRdb passed the multiplex PCR reads through MiXCR, listing each CDR3 protein once. The data contain hundreds of thousands of distinct CDR3 sequences, 11% to 15% of them singletons. Sequences were obtained from blood. Receptor source: a man aged 50 or older with Graves' ophthalmopathy.

This clonotype was observed many times. The gene calls are TRBV20-1 and TRBJ2-1, with TRBD2 matching 10 bases. This CDR3 has 16 residues. Trimming cost V 3 bases and J 3 bases; bases outside gene matches: 8. The germline V gene encodes CDR1 DFQATT and CDR2 SNEGSKA (reference sequence). CDR3 sequence reads: CSAREGGLAYYNEQFF. The CDR3 nucleotides are TGCAGTGCTAGGGAGGGGGGACTAGCGTACTACAATGAGCAGTTCTTC.

Many counts were recorded for this clonotype. This chain joins TRBV7-6 and TRBJ2-3; D is undetermined. CDR3 length equals 15 residues. Germline V gene lookup returns CDR1 SGHVS and CDR2 FNYEAQ. Between the trimmed V and J ends, which lost 1 base and 6 bases, there was a span of 14 bases. The CDR3: CASSLEGTPKDTQYF. As DNA, the CDR3 is TGTGCCAGCAGCTTAGAAGGAACTCCGAAGGATACGCAGTATTTT.

The chain couples TRBV24-1 to TRBJ2-6, with D tentatively TRBD1 or TRBD2 (5 bases each). The V gene lost 7 bases and the J gene lost 0 bases, with 12 bases spanning the gap. From germline, CDR1 is KGHDR and CDR2 SFDVKD. The CDR3 is made up of 16 amino acids. CDR3 DNA: TGTGCCACCAGGCCGGGACGGGGCTCTGGGGCCAACGTCCTGACTTTC. Its translation: CATRPGRGSGANVLTF.

This clonotype came up many times. V is TRBV20-1 and J is TRBJ2-5, with TRBD2 identical over 11 bases. The germline CDR1 and CDR2 sequences are DFQATT and SNEGSKA (reference sequence). This CDR3 has 14 residues. J lost 5 bases, V lost 6 bases, and 8 bases had no gene match. The CDR3 region has the DNA TGCAGTGCCACACTAGCGGGAGCTCGGGAGACCCAGTACTTC. Its protein is CSATLAGARETQYF.

This clonotype has a count of ten or more. This rearrangement joins TRBV29-1 to TRBJ1-5; TRBD1 matches at 12 bases. The CDR3 has 18 residues. Germline values: CDR1 SQVTM, CDR2 ANQGSEA. Unmatched junction bases numbered 13, after V lost 2 bases and J lost 5 bases. CDR3 protein: CSVENSVRDRGRDQPQHF. CDR3 in DNA: TGCAGCGTTGAAAATTCCGTGCGGGACAGGGGGCGCGATCAGCCCCAGCATTTT.

This clonotype was found many times. This chain uses TRBV7-8 with TRBJ2-1; D is perhaps TRBD2 (5 bases). The CDR3 has 15 amino acids. With 5 bases removed from V and 1 base from J, the gap between germline ends came to 12 bases. Germline values: CDR1 SGHVS, CDR2 FQNEAQ. The CDR3 reads CASSQSSASYNEQFF. The CDR3 DNA sequence: TGTGCCAGCAGCCAAAGTAGCGCTTCCTACAATGAGCAGTTCTTC. The full variable domain, completed using reference TRBV7-8 and TRBJ2-1, is GAGVSQSPRYKVAKRGQDVALRCDPISGHVSLFWYQQALGQGPEFLTYFQNEAQLDKSGLPSDRFFAERPEGSVSTLKIQRTQQEDSAVYLCASSQSSASYNEQFFGPGTRLTVL.

CDR3 DNA sequence: TGTGCCAGCATGAGGACTAGCGGACCCTGGGGGGAGACCCAGTACTTC. Translation: CASMRTSGPWGETQYF. The chain is built from TRBV6-1 and TRBJ2-5, with TRBD2 identical over 10 bases. Unmatched junction bases numbered 13, after V lost 7 bases and J lost 5 bases. The length of the CDR3 is 16 residues. CDR1 is MNHNS and CDR2 is SASEGT in the germline V gene.

This clonotype was counted only a few times. The V and J genes are TRBV10-3 and TRBJ2-4; no clear D gene. V lost 3 bases and J lost 0, with 9 bases in between. This CDR3 comprises 15 residues. Germline loops: CDR1 ENHRY, CDR2 SYGVKD. CDR3 loop: CAISDSILAKNIQYF. CDR3 sequence (DNA): TGTGCCATCAGTGACTCAATATTAGCCAAAAACATTCAGTACTTC.

The chain uses TRBV6-2 or TRBV6-3 and TRBJ2-7; no reliable D call. This CDR3 contains 13 residues. Germline CDR1 and CDR2: MNHEY and SVGEGT. The V and J ends lost 4 bases and 1 base respectively, with 8 bases between them. The CDR3 DNA sequence: TGTGCCAGCAGTTCCCTAGGATCCTACGAGCAGTACTTC. Translated: CASSSLGSYEQYF.

The chain joins TRBV7-3 to TRBJ2-1; D is unclear. This CDR3 has 15 amino acids. Trimming removed 2 bases at V and 9 bases at J, with 17 bases between. Germline CDR1 is SGHTA and CDR2 is FQGTGA. As DNA, the CDR3 is TGTGCCAGCAGCTTAGTCCACTCGAGCTACGGTGAGCAGTTCTTC. Translation: CASSLVHSSYGEQFF.

At least ten counts were recorded for this clonotype. V gene TRBV20-1 combines with J gene TRBJ2-2; TRBD2 matches 10 bases. From germline, CDR1 is DFQATT and CDR2 SNEGSKA (reference sequence). The V gene end was trimmed by 7 bases and the J gene end by 5 bases; junction bases not matched to a gene: 13. The CDR3 spans 16 residues. CDR3 in amino acids: CSGRPSGRAFTGELFF. CDR3 coding DNA: TGCAGTGGTAGGCCCAGCGGGAGGGCCTTTACCGGGGAGCTGTTTTTT.

This clonotype appeared many times. The V gene is TRBV20-1, the J gene TRBJ2-2; 9 positions agree with TRBD2. The junction had 4 bases not matched to a gene; V was cut back by 6 bases and J by 2 bases. This CDR3 has 14 amino acids. The germline V gene encodes CDR1 DFQATT and CDR2 SNEGSKA (reference sequence). The CDR3 is CSAKTSGNTGELFF. The CDR3 coding sequence is TGCAGTGCCAAGACTAGCGGTAACACCGGGGAGCTGTTTTTT.

About this clonotype: A junction boundary mismatches the germline segment, possibly from a read error. The chain carries TRBV27 and TRBJ2-4, with D unresolved. This CDR3 has 15 amino acids. Germline CDR1 reads MNHEY; CDR2 reads SMNVEV (reference sequence). The CDR3 loop is CASSRYMAEKNIQHF. The CDR3 DNA is TGTGCCAGCAGTAGATACATGGCGGAGAAAAACATTCAGCACTTC.

A few counts support this clonotype. CDR3 loop: CASTYGSTDTQYF. Here the CDR3 DNA reads TGTGCCAGCACCTATGGGAGCACAGATACGCAGTATTTT. The rearrangement links TRBV9 to TRBJ2-3; D is uncertain. Germline CDR1 reads SGDLS; CDR2 reads YYNGEE. V was trimmed by 6 bases and J by 0 bases, leaving 8 bases between them. The CDR3 sequence is 13 residues long.

This clonotype was found many times. This rearrangement joins TRBV12-3 or TRBV12-4 to TRBJ1-5; D is possibly TRBD1 (5 bases). The CDR3 loop spans 12 amino acids. V was clipped by 4 bases and J by 9 bases, with 10 bases between them. The CDR3 region is CASSSQGLPQHF. CDR3 DNA sequence: TGTGCCAGCAGTTCCCAGGGCTTGCCCCAGCATTTT.

This clonotype has just a few counts. CDR3: CASSMAGTVIAKNIQYF. The CDR3 bases are TGTGCCAGTAGTATGGCAGGGACAGTGATAGCCAAAAACATTCAGTACTTC. This chain links TRBV19 with TRBJ2-4, with 7 bases lining up with TRBD1. The CDR3 runs to 17 residues. V gave up 3 bases and J gave up 0 bases; unmatched junction bases: 8. The germline CDR1 and CDR2 sequences are LNHDA and SQIVND (reference sequence).

The chain joins TRBV5-5 to TRBJ2-4, with D tentatively TRBD1 (6 bases). This CDR3 region has 17 residues. Germline CDR1 is SGHKS and CDR2 is YYEKEE (reference sequence). V was clipped by 0 bases and J by 2 bases, with 15 bases between them. In nucleotides, the CDR3 is TGTGCCAGCAGCTTGGTTGGCCAGGGGTTAACCAAAAACATTCAGTACTTC. This codes for CASSLVGQGLTKNIQYF. The full variable domain, its missing parts supplied by reference TRBV5-5 and TRBJ2-4, is DAGVTQSPTHLIKTRGQQVTLRCSPISGHKSVSWYQQVLGQGPQFIFQYYEKEERGRGNFPDRFSARQFPNYSSELNVNALLLGDSALYLCASSLVGQGLTKNIQYFGAGTRLSVL.

Only a few counts were recorded for this clonotype. The J gene is TRBJ1-5, the V gene TRBV29-1; D unclear. V was trimmed by 6 bases and J by 4 bases, leaving 10 bases between them. The CDR3 is made up of 12 amino acids. Germline-derived CDR1 and CDR2 are SQVTM and ANQGSEA. DNA of the CDR3: TGCAGCGTCCAAGACGGAAATCAGCCCCAGCATTTT. This encodes CSVQDGNQPQHF.

The V call is TRBV19, the J call TRBJ2-3; D may be TRBD1 (6 bases). Germline CDR1 LNHDA, CDR2 SQIVND (reference sequence). The CDR3 is made up of 15 amino acids. Trimming left V 5 bases short and J 8 bases short, with 20 bases between. The CDR3 nucleotides read TGTGCCAGTAGTCCGAAACTCAGGGGTTCAGCTACGCAGTATTTT. As protein: CASSPKLRGSATQYF.

This chain joins TRBV29-1 and TRBJ2-7; 8 nucleotides align to TRBD2. Per the germline V gene, CDR1 is SQVTM and CDR2 is ANQGSEA. This CDR3 has 14 residues. Trimming cost V 6 bases and J 0 bases; bases outside gene matches: 7. CDR3 protein: CSVSSGGTSYEQYF. The CDR3 bases are TGCAGCGTCTCTTCGGGAGGGACCTCCTACGAGCAGTACTTC.

This clonotype was counted many times. The J gene is TRBJ2-7, the V gene TRBV6-1, with TRBD1 matching 10 bases. The germline V gene has CDR1 MNHNS and CDR2 SASEGT. Trimming removed 6 bases from V and 0 bases from J; junction bases left unmatched: 8. The CDR3 is 16 residues long. The CDR3: CASRGRTGGSSYEQYF. The CDR3 DNA reads as TGTGCCAGCAGGGGTAGGACAGGGGGAAGCTCCTACGAGCAGTACTTC.

The chain couples TRBV12-3 or TRBV12-4 to TRBJ2-2; the D is unclear. The CDR3 covers 15 residues. V was clipped by 6 bases and J by 2 bases, with 13 bases between them. The CDR3 is CASRVGSSNTGELFF. The CDR3 nucleotides read TGTGCCAGCAGAGTCGGGTCTTCCAACACCGGGGAGCTGTTTTTT.

The genes are TRBV5-4 and TRBJ1-1, with 7 positions matching TRBD1. V was pared by 4 bases and J by 7 bases, with 10 bases of the junction left unmatched. This CDR3 is 14 amino acids long. CDR1 and CDR2 from the germline V gene are SGHNT and YYREEE (reference sequence). The CDR3 nucleotides read TGTGCCAGCAGCAGGACAGGCCTCCCCAATGAAGCTTTCTTT. Translation gives CASSRTGLPNEAFF.

This clonotype was seen ten or more times. The chain couples TRBV20-1 to TRBJ1-5; no clear D gene. The V end lost 0 bases, the J end lost 5 bases, and 14 bases lay between the germline ends. This CDR3 contains 15 residues. CDR1 DFQATT and CDR2 SNEGSKA come from the germline V gene (reference sequence). The CDR3 here is CSAREVRDWDQPQHF. As DNA, the CDR3 is TGCAGTGCTAGAGAGGTCCGGGATTGGGATCAGCCCCAGCATTTT.

Only a few counts were recorded for this clonotype. Written as DNA, the CDR3 is TGTGCCAGCAGTTTCGGCGCTGGTCTGTATGGCTACACCTTC. Encoded protein: CASSFGAGLYGYTF. V usage is TRBV28 and J usage is TRBJ1-2, with D unclear. With 3 bases removed from V and 5 bases from J, the gap between germline ends came to 13 bases. Germline CDR1 is MDHEN and CDR2 is SYDVKM. This CDR3 spans 14 amino acids.